The 28 T cell receptor beta chains presented below share a single source sample, sequenced in a study of beta chain features in type 1 diabetes. The investigators reverse transcribed all of the isolated RNA, so they sequenced expressed TCRB transcripts. Profiled with immunoSEQ multiplex PCR; TCRdb holds only in-frame clones, not every one. Among around 400,000 clones listed, roughly 12% were seen once. Sequencing was performed on naive CD4+ T cells from blood. These receptors all stem from a man aged 18 to 35 in good health.

The chain carries TRBV2 and TRBJ1-5; D gene unclear. Germline CDR1 SNHLY, CDR2 FYNNEI. The CDR3 spans 13 residues. Trimming cost V 6 bases and J 4 bases, with 10 bases left between them. CDR3 in amino acids: CASSFETNQPQHF. The CDR3 DNA follows: TGTGCCAGCAGCTTCGAGACTAATCAGCCCCAGCATTTT.

V is TRBV25-1 and J is TRBJ1-2; D is uncertain. Trimming took 1 base from V and 0 from J, leaving 9 bases between them. This CDR3 is built from 15 residues. CDR1 is MGHDK and CDR2 is SYGVNS in the germline V gene. CDR3 residues: CASSELGRTNYGYTF. In DNA form, the CDR3 reads TGTGCCAGCAGTGAATTGGGCAGGACTAACTATGGCTACACCTTC.

The J gene is TRBJ2-7, the V gene TRBV6-5; 9 bases match TRBD1. Germline CDR1 and CDR2: MNHEY and SVGAGI. J gave up 4 bases and V 4 bases, and 8 bases lay outside the gene matches. The CDR3 spans 15 residues. The CDR3 loop is CASSSTGGAGYEQYF. In DNA, the CDR3 is TGTGCCAGCAGTTCTACAGGGGGCGCAGGTTACGAGCAGTACTTC.

This clone has a handful of counts. The genes are TRBV30 and TRBJ1-3; weak D call: TRBD1 (6 bases). The CDR3 runs to 16 residues. With 1 base removed from V and 2 bases from J, the gap between germline ends came to 15 bases. Germline lookup yields CDR1 GTSNPN and CDR2 SVGIG (reference sequence). The CDR3 region has the DNA TGTGCCTGGAGTGCCTTGGACAGCTACACTGGAAACACCATATATTTT. This sequence encodes CAWSALDSYTGNTIYF.

This clone was counted between two and nine times. V usage is TRBV15 and J usage is TRBJ2-7, with D tentatively TRBD1 (5 bases). There are 13 residues in the CDR3. Germline assignment: CDR1 LNHNV and CDR2 YYDKDF (reference sequence). Deletions cut 3 bases from V and 5 bases from J, with 11 bases between. Here the CDR3 DNA reads TGTGCCACCAGCAGGACAGTCCGGAACGAGCAGTACTTC. It translates to CATSRTVRNEQYF.

The V and J genes are TRBV7-9 and TRBJ2-5; 13 bases are a match to TRBD2. V was clipped by 5 bases and J by 4 bases; unmatched bases: 7. This CDR3 comprises 16 residues. From germline, CDR1 is SEHNR and CDR2 FQNEAQ (reference sequence). Here the CDR3 reads CASSTWTSGSLETQYF. DNA of the CDR3: TGTGCCAGCAGCACCTGGACTAGCGGGAGTCTAGAGACCCAGTACTTC.

This clone was observed a handful of times. V and J are TRBV19 and TRBJ1-5, with TRBD1 matching over 10 bases. J was trimmed by 3 bases and V by 5 bases; bases with no gene match: 4. From germline, CDR1 is LNHDA and CDR2 SQIVND (reference sequence). This CDR3 region has 15 residues. CDR3 DNA: TGTGCCAGTAGTCCCGACAGGGGGCTCAATCAGCCCCAGCATTTT. Residues: CASSPDRGLNQPQHF.

The CDR3 DNA sequence: TGCAGCGTTGAGTTGGGGGGTACTGAAGCTTTCTTT. Translation: CSVELGGTEAFF. The V and J genes are TRBV29-1 and TRBJ1-1; maybe TRBD1 (5 bases). Germline V CDR1 and CDR2: SQVTM, ANQGSEA. The CDR3 totals 12 residues. V was pared by 3 bases and J by 5 bases, with 10 bases between.

This clone was seen a handful of times. The CDR3 DNA sequence: TGTGCCTGGAGCGCTACAGGGACCTACACCTTC. Translating it yields CAWSATGTYTF. This chain joins TRBV30 and TRBJ1-2; the D gene is possibly TRBD1 (6 bases). Trimming took off 3 bases at V and 10 bases at J, with 12 bases between the two ends. The germline CDR1 and CDR2 sequences are GTSNPN and SVGIG (reference sequence). This CDR3 comprises 11 residues.

V gene TRBV7-3 combines with J gene TRBJ2-1; TRBD2 agrees at 10 bases. Unmatched junction bases numbered 7, after V lost 4 bases and J lost 7 bases. The CDR3 consists of 15 residues. Looked up from germline, CDR1 is SGHTA and CDR2 is FQGTGA. The CDR3 DNA is TGTGCCAGCAGCTGTCGGACTAGCGGTGTAAATGAGCAGTTCTTC. Its protein product is CASSCRTSGVNEQFF.

V usage is TRBV5-6 and J usage is TRBJ1-2; D is uncertain. V lost 2 bases and J 5 bases, leaving 16 bases between the germline ends. This CDR3 region has 15 residues. CDR1 and CDR2 (germline): SGHDT, YYEEEE. CDR3 in amino acids: CASSFRTFVSYGYTF. The CDR3, as DNA: TGTGCCAGCAGCTTTCGGACTTTTGTTTCATATGGCTACACCTTC.

This clone was seen only a few times. V usage is TRBV10-3 and J usage is TRBJ2-7; 10 bases match TRBD1. The trim removed 3 bases at V and 5 bases at J, leaving 13 bases unmatched. In germline, CDR1 is ENHRY, CDR2 SYGVKD. The CDR3 has 17 amino acids. The CDR3 DNA is TGTGCCATCAGTGAAACTCCACGTGGGACAGGGGTCAACGAGCAGTACTTC. This encodes CAISETPRGTGVNEQYF.

In its sample, this clone was seen a few times. V and J are TRBV4-3 and TRBJ2-1; 9 bases line up with TRBD2. This CDR3 region has 16 residues. Trimming cost V 0 bases and J 4 bases; bases outside gene matches: 4. Looked up from germline, CDR1 is LGHNA and CDR2 is YSLEER. The CDR3 DNA is TGCGCCAGCAGCCAAGAGTCCCTAGCGGGGTACAATGAGCAGTTCTTC. This encodes CASSQESLAGYNEQFF.

This clone was recorded a few times. The chain recombines TRBV5-1 with TRBJ2-5; 8 bases align to TRBD1. Trimming removed 5 bases from V and 4 bases from J; junction bases left unmatched: 4. Germline V gene sequence: CDR1 SGHRS, CDR2 YFSETQ. CDR3 length equals 13 residues. CDR3 nucleotide sequence: TGCGCCAGCAGGCAGGGGGCAGGAGAGACCCAGTACTTC. This gives the protein CASRQGAGETQYF. The complete variable domain, with remaining parts taken from reference TRBV5-1 and TRBJ2-5, reads KAGVTQTPRYLIKTRGQQVTLSCSPISGHRSVSWYQQTPGQGLQFLFEYFSETQRNKGNFPGRFSGRQFSNSRSEMNVSTLELGDSALYLCASRQGAGETQYFGPGTRLLVL.

This clone was seen a handful of times. The genes are TRBV9 and TRBJ2-7; weak D call: TRBD1 (6 bases). The CDR3 has 13 amino acids. Germline V gene data show CDR1 as SGDLS and CDR2 as YYNGEE. Deletions cut 0 bases from V and 5 bases from J, with 9 bases between. The CDR3 DNA is TGTGCCAGCAGCGTAGGGGGGCGCGACGAGCAGTACTTC. As protein: CASSVGGRDEQYF.

This chain joins TRBV7-2 and TRBJ1-1; D is perhaps TRBD1 (5 bases). CDR3 length: 14 residues. Per the germline V gene, CDR1 is SGHTA and CDR2 is FQGNSA. Trimming took off 1 base at V and 7 bases at J, with 13 bases between the two ends. The CDR3 DNA reads as TGTGCCAGCAGCTTAGGCGTTTGGGGCGGTGAAGCTTTCTTT. Its translation: CASSLGVWGGEAFF.

This clone was picked up many times. The V call is TRBV4-2, the J call TRBJ2-4, with D perhaps TRBD1 (5 bases). V was clipped by 1 base and J by 1 base, with 8 bases between them. In germline, CDR1 is LGHNA, CDR2 YNFKEQ. CDR3 size: 15 residues. This chain's CDR3 is CASSQAAGAKNIQYF. CDR3 sequence (DNA): TGTGCCAGCAGCCAAGCGGCAGGGGCCAAAAACATTCAGTACTTC.

The chain joins TRBV14 to TRBJ2-4; perhaps TRBD2 as D (6 bases). The CDR3 consists of 15 residues. CDR1 and CDR2 from the germline V gene are SGHDN and FVKESK. Trimming removed 3 bases at V and 0 bases at J, with 9 bases between. The CDR3 sequence: CASSHSGLAKNIQYF. CDR3 DNA sequence: TGTGCCAGCAGCCATAGCGGATTAGCCAAAAACATTCAGTACTTC. Complete variable domain (other parts from reference TRBV14 and TRBJ2-4): EAGVTQFPSHSVIEKGQTVTLRCDPISGHDNLYWYRRVMGKEIKFLLHFVKESKQDESGMPNNRFLAERTGGTYSTLKVQPAELEDSGVYFCASSHSGLAKNIQYFGAGTRLSVL.

This chain uses TRBV9 with TRBJ2-7, with TRBD2 matching 9 bases. Trimming cost V 0 bases and J 3 bases; bases outside gene matches: 4. Germline CDR1 is SGDLS and CDR2 is YYNGEE. The CDR3 spans 15 residues. The CDR3 DNA reads TGTGCCAGCAGCGTAGAGCCTAGCGGGGTCTACGAGCAGTACTTC. It codes for CASSVEPSGVYEQYF.

This clone was seen more than once but under ten times. The chain links TRBV19 to TRBJ1-5; D is possibly TRBD1 (5 bases). Trimming took 3 bases from V and 5 from J, leaving 11 bases between them. The CDR3 spans 14 residues. Per germline, CDR1 LNHDA and CDR2 SQIVND (reference sequence). CDR3 in DNA: TGTGCCAGTAGTATGGGTCAGGGCCATCAGCCCCAGCATTTT. It specifies CASSMGQGHQPQHF. The whole variable domain, filled in from reference TRBV19 and TRBJ1-5, reads DGGITQSPKYLFRKEGQNVTLSCEQNLNHDAMYWYRQDPGQGLRLIYYSQIVNDFQKGDIAEGYSVSREKKESFPLTVTSAQKNPTAFYLCASSMGQGHQPQHFGDGTRLSIL.

The V gene is TRBV7-9, the J gene TRBJ2-6; 8 nucleotides align to TRBD2. Looked up from germline, CDR1 is SEHNR and CDR2 is FQNEAQ (reference sequence). J was trimmed by 2 bases and V by 3 bases; bases with no gene match: 3. The length of the CDR3 is 16 residues. The CDR3 loop is CASSLVSGTGANVLTF. The CDR3 DNA reads TGTGCCAGCAGCTTGGTTAGCGGGACTGGGGCCAACGTCCTGACTTTC.

This chain links TRBV7-8 with TRBJ2-1; 13 bases fit TRBD2. Trimming took 2 bases from V and 10 from J; bases not matched to a gene: 17. This CDR3 spans 19 amino acids. Germline CDR1 reads SGHVS; CDR2 reads FQNEAQ. The CDR3 DNA follows: TGTGCCAGCAGCTTACCTACATCTTTGCGGACTAGCGGGGGCCGAGAGCAGTTCTTC. The encoded protein is CASSLPTSLRTSGGREQFF.

The genes are TRBV5-1 and TRBJ2-5; tentatively, D is TRBD2 (5 bases). This CDR3 has 14 amino acids. CDR1 and CDR2 (germline): SGHRS, YFSETQ. Trimming took off 1 base at V and 5 bases at J, with 12 bases between the two ends. CDR3 bases: TGCGCCAGCAGCTTGACCGGGATCGGTGAGACCCAGTACTTC. Protein product: CASSLTGIGETQYF.

This clone was detected a few times. The CDR3 DNA sequence: TGTGCCAGCAGCTCCAGGACTAGCGGGAGTGATACGCAGTATTTT. Its translation is CASSSRTSGSDTQYF. This chain links TRBV7-3 with TRBJ2-3, with 13 positions matching TRBD2. V lost 4 bases, J lost 6 bases, and 4 bases stayed unmatched. This CDR3 has 15 residues. CDR1 and CDR2 from the germline V gene are SGHTA and FQGTGA.

The chain joins TRBV9 to TRBJ2-3; 11 bases match TRBD2. CDR1 is SGDLS, CDR2 YYNGEE, per germline. The CDR3 is 16 amino acids. The V segment lost 0 bases and the J segment 5 bases; nucleotides outside the gene matches: 5. The CDR3 bases are TGTGCCAGCAGCGTAGGACTAGCGGGAATCGGAGATACGCAGTATTTT. This gives the protein CASSVGLAGIGDTQYF.

This clone turned up a few times. This rearrangement joins TRBV5-4 to TRBJ2-3; 9 nucleotides line up with TRBD2. CDR3 length: 16 residues. Looked up from germline, CDR1 is SGHNT and CDR2 is YYREEE (reference sequence). Trimming cost V 2 bases and J 0 bases; bases outside gene matches: 4. CDR3 sequence reads: CASSLTSGYSTDTQYF. The CDR3 DNA reads as TGTGCCAGCAGCTTAACTAGCGGGTACAGCACAGATACGCAGTATTTT. Supplemented by reference TRBV5-4 and TRBJ2-3, the full variable domain reads ETGVTQSPTHLIKTRGQQVTLRCSSQSGHNTVSWYQQALGQGPQFIFQYYREEENGRGNFPPRFSGLQFPNYSSELNVNALELDDSALYLCASSLTSGYSTDTQYFGPGTRLTVL.

This clone has ten or more counts. The chain recombines TRBV7-9 with TRBJ2-7, with D hard to call. The V end was cut by 5 bases, the J end by 3 bases, with 8 bases between. The CDR3 contains 12 residues. Germline V CDR1 and CDR2: SEHNR, FQNEAQ (reference sequence). The CDR3 reads CASSPSVYEQYF. CDR3 sequence (DNA): TGTGCCAGCAGCCCCTCCGTCTACGAGCAGTACTTC. The whole variable domain, remainder taken from reference TRBV7-9 and TRBJ2-7, is DTGVSQNPRHKITKRGQNVTFRCDPISEHNRLYWYRQTLGQGPEFLTYFQNEAQLEKSRLLSDRFSAERPKGSFSTLEIQRTEQGDSAMYLCASSPSVYEQYFGPGTRLTVT.

This clone showed up many times. The rearrangement links TRBV30 to TRBJ2-3, with D unresolved. Germline V gene sequence: CDR1 GTSNPN, CDR2 SVGIG (reference sequence). Trimming pared 2 bases from V and 6 bases from J, leaving 15 bases between. The CDR3 totals 14 residues. CDR3 DNA sequence: TGTGCCTGGAGTATGGCTTTGGAGTATGATACGCAGTATTTT. Translation gives CAWSMALEYDTQYF.